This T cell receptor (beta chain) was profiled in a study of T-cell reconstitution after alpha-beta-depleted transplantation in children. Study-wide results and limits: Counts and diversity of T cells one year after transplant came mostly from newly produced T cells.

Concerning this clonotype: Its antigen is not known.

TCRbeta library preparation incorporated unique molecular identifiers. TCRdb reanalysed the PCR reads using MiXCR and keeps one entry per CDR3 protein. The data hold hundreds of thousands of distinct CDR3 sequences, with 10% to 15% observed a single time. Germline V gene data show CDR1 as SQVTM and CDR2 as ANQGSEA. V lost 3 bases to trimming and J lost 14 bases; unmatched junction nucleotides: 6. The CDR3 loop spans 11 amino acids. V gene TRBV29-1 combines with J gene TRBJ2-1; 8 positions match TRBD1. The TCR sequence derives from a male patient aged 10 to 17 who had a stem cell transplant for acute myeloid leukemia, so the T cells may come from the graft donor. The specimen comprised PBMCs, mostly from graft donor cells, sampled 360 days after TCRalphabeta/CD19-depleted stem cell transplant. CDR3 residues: CSVESPGQEFF. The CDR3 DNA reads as TGCAGCGTTGAGAGTCCGGGACAGGAGTTCTTC.